One and the same sample provided the 31 T cell receptor beta chains below, sequenced in a study of long-term antiretroviral therapy in people with HIV. This was the immunoSEQ v3.0 assay at survey level. Clones were sequenced by immunoSEQ multiplex PCR, and TCRdb holds only the in-frame ones, with some missing. Of about 20,000 clones in the sample, approximately 92% were seen once. Source: unsorted PBMCs, taken 4.4 years after starting antiretroviral therapy. The receptors derive from a woman aged 45-59 years with HIV.

This chain links TRBV6-1 with TRBJ1-5, with D unresolved. From germline, CDR1 is MNHNS and CDR2 SASEGT. The CDR3 is made up of 14 amino acids. The ends were cut back, 3 bases at V and 6 bases at J, with 12 bases in the middle. CDR3 in DNA: TGTGCCAGCAGTGACGGGGTAAATGGTCAGCCCCAGCATTTT. This translates into CASSDGVNGQPQHF.

The chain is built from TRBV19 and TRBJ2-2; tentative D call: TRBD2 (6 bases). Deletions cut 7 bases from V and 5 bases from J, with 8 bases between. The CDR3 length is 12 residues. Per the germline V gene, CDR1 is LNHDA and CDR2 is SQIVND (reference sequence). The CDR3 here is CASTRGTGELFF. The DNA of the CDR3 is TGTGCCAGTACCCGGGGGACCGGGGAGCTGTTTTTT.

This clone was detected only once. This chain uses TRBV7-8 with TRBJ1-2; 11 bases align to TRBD1. V trimming: 1 base; J trimming: 4 bases; junction bases outside the gene matches: 2. The CDR3 contains 15 residues. CDR1 is SGHVS, CDR2 FQNEAQ, per germline. CDR3 DNA sequence: TGTGCCAGCAGCTTAGGGACAGGGGGCATCTATGGCTACACCTTC. Residues: CASSLGTGGIYGYTF.

V gene TRBV6-5 combines with J gene TRBJ1-5; no firm D call. This CDR3 has 13 amino acids. Trimming stripped 0 bases from V and 4 bases from J, with 4 bases between. Per the germline V gene, CDR1 is MNHEY and CDR2 is SVGAGI. In DNA form, the CDR3 reads TGTGCCAGCAGTTACTCTAGGAATCAGCCCCAGCATTTT. Its translation: CASSYSRNQPQHF.

This clone is a singleton in its sample. The chain uses TRBV29-1 and TRBJ2-1; 9 bases match TRBD1. The germline V gene has CDR1 SQVTM and CDR2 ANQGSEA. The V and J ends lost 4 bases and 2 bases, in that order; junction bases with no gene match: 3. The CDR3 consists of 14 residues. CDR3 DNA sequence: TGCAGCGTTGGACAGGGGGAGACCTACAATGAGCAGTTCTTC. It codes for CSVGQGETYNEQFF.

V usage is TRBV4-3 and J usage is TRBJ1-1; TRBD1 matches at 7 bases. The V and J ends lost 4 bases and 3 bases, in that order; junction bases with no gene match: 5. Germline CDR1 reads LGHNA; CDR2 reads YSLEER. The CDR3 contains 14 residues. The CDR3 region has the DNA TGCGCCAGCAGCCTACAGGGGTTCGACACTGAAGCTTTCTTT. It yields the protein CASSLQGFDTEAFF.

The J gene is TRBJ2-3, the V gene TRBV30; 12 bases are a match to TRBD2. Trimming removed 7 bases from V and 6 bases from J; junction bases left unmatched: 5. The CDR3 extends over 13 amino acids. CDR1 is GTSNPN and CDR2 is SVGIG in the germline V gene (reference sequence). CDR3: CAFRTSGVDTQYF. The CDR3 DNA reads as TGTGCCTTCCGGACTAGCGGGGTTGATACGCAGTATTTT.

The chain carries TRBV29-1 and TRBJ1-1; D gene uncertain. V lost 8 bases and J lost 0, with 13 bases in between. The CDR3 sequence is 13 residues long. Germline CDR1 and CDR2: SQVTM and ANQGSEA. The CDR3 DNA is TGCAGCCCCCAACAACAGTTGAACACTGAAGCTTTCTTT. Translating it yields CSPQQQLNTEAFF.

CDR3 in DNA: TGTGCCAGCAGTGAACAGGGGGCGCTTGGTCAGCCCCAGCATTTT. This gives the protein CASSEQGALGQPQHF. The chain employs TRBV2 and TRBJ1-5, with TRBD1 matching over 8 bases. Germline-derived CDR1 and CDR2 are SNHLY and FYNNEI. This CDR3 spans 15 amino acids. Unmatched junction bases numbered 6, after V lost 2 bases and J lost 6 bases.

This chain uses TRBV6-6 with TRBJ2-7; 9 bases align to TRBD2. CDR1 and CDR2 from the germline V gene are MNHNY and SVGAGI (reference sequence). The CDR3 contains 15 residues. With 4 bases clipped from V and 7 bases from J, the junction kept 11 bases outside the gene matches. The CDR3 protein is CASSSRLAETSEQYF. The DNA of the CDR3 is TGTGCCAGCAGTTCCCGACTAGCGGAAACGTCTGAGCAGTACTTC.

The CDR3 protein is CARSSPPGQGDNEKLFF. The CDR3 nucleotides read TGTGCCAGAAGCTCTCCACCGGGACAGGGGGATAATGAAAAACTGTTTTTT. The J gene is TRBJ1-4, the V gene TRBV5-3; 11 bases are shared with TRBD1. TRBV5-3 is filed as an ORF, its function uncertain. There are 17 residues in the CDR3. Losses at the gene ends were 3 bases for V and 4 bases for J; bases not matched to a gene: 8.

The genes are TRBV5-1 and TRBJ1-2; D is ambiguous. V was pared by 0 bases and J by 6 bases, with 12 bases between. The CDR3 has 14 residues. Germline lookup yields CDR1 SGHRS and CDR2 YFSETQ. The CDR3 reads CASSLDGLRDGYTF. The CDR3 DNA reads TGCGCCAGCAGCTTGGATGGGCTTAGGGATGGCTACACCTTC.

Notes on this clone: The same CDR3 also results from other DNA sequences found in this sample. The chain recombines TRBV15 with TRBJ1-2; 9 bases match TRBD1. The CDR3 totals 13 residues. The trim removed 5 bases at V and 2 bases at J, leaving 0 bases unmatched. Germline CDR1 reads LNHNV; CDR2 reads YYDKDF (reference sequence). DNA for the CDR3: TGTGCCACCAGCGGGACAGGGAACTATGGCTACACCTTC. Protein product: CATSGTGNYGYTF. Complete variable domain (other parts from reference TRBV15 and TRBJ1-2): DAMVIQNPRYQVTQFGKPVTLSCSQTLNHNVMYWYQQKSSQAPKLLFHYYDKDFNNEADTPDNFQSRRPNTSFCFLDIRSPGLGDTAMYLCATSGTGNYGYTFGSGTRLTVV.

The rearrangement uses TRBV5-1 and TRBJ2-3; D gene uncertain. Germline CDR1 SGHRS, CDR2 YFSETQ. This CDR3 has 15 residues. V lost 2 bases and J lost 2, with 12 bases in between. The CDR3 reads CASSFEGIPTDTQYF. CDR3 bases: TGCGCCAGCAGCTTTGAAGGGATACCCACAGATACGCAGTATTTT.

This chain joins TRBV5-1 and TRBJ2-2; TRBD1 is a possible D gene (5 bases). V was pared by 6 bases and J by 1 base, with 7 bases between. CDR3 length: 13 residues. Germline CDR1 and CDR2: SGHRS and YFSETQ. The CDR3 is CASTDKNTGELFF. The CDR3 DNA is TGCGCCAGCACGGACAAGAACACCGGGGAGCTGTTTTTT.

In this sample, this clone turned up a few times. This chain connects TRBV7-2 to TRBJ2-3; 7 bases match TRBD2. Germline V lookup: CDR1 SGHTA, CDR2 FQGNSA. This CDR3 is 17 amino acids long. Trimming at V came to 5 bases and at J to 0 bases, leaving 11 bases not matched to a gene. CDR3 DNA: TGTGCCAGCAGCAACCCCGCCGGGGGGATAAGCACAGATACGCAGTATTTT. Encoded protein: CASSNPAGGISTDTQYF. Full variable domain (rest looked up from reference TRBV7-2 and TRBJ2-3): GAGVSQSPSNKVTEKGKDVELRCDPISGHTALYWYRQSLGQGLEFLIYFQGNSAPDKSGLPSDRFSAERTGGSVSTLTIQRTQQEDSAVYLCASSNPAGGISTDTQYFGPGTRLTVL.

This rearrangement joins TRBV29-1 to TRBJ1-6, with D uncertain. The CDR3 spans 13 residues. Trimming left V 4 bases short and J 10 bases short, with 14 bases between. CDR1 is SQVTM, CDR2 ANQGSEA, per germline. This CDR3 reads CSVGEGVRSPLHF. The CDR3 DNA sequence: TGCAGCGTTGGCGAGGGAGTAAGATCACCCCTCCACTTT.

The chain employs TRBV5-4 and TRBJ2-3; TRBD1 aligns across 9 bases. CDR1 is SGHNT, CDR2 YYREEE, per germline (reference sequence). This CDR3 has 15 residues. V shed 5 bases and J 3 bases; nucleotides not matched to a gene: 7. CDR3 sequence reads: CASRAGTGPTDTQYF. The CDR3 DNA follows: TGTGCCAGCAGGGCCGGGACAGGGCCTACAGATACGCAGTATTTT.

The chain uses TRBV29-1 and TRBJ1-1; D is possibly TRBD1 (6 bases). Germline CDR1 SQVTM, CDR2 ANQGSEA. V gave up 1 base and J gave up 1 base, with 19 bases separating them. The CDR3 is 17 amino acids. The CDR3: CSVEAHLNRGENTEAFF. DNA of the CDR3: TGCAGCGTTGAAGCCCACTTAAATAGGGGGGAGAACACTGAAGCTTTCTTT.

The chain is built from TRBV6-5 and TRBJ1-2, with D tentatively TRBD1 (6 bases). Trimming took off 6 bases at V and 3 bases at J, with 17 bases between the two ends. The CDR3 contains 15 residues. Germline V gives CDR1 MNHEY, CDR2 SVGAGI. The CDR3 here is CASSDKTGRDYGYTF. CDR3 nucleotides: TGTGCCAGCAGCGACAAAACAGGGCGGGACTATGGCTACACCTTC.

The V gene is TRBV5-8, the J gene TRBJ1-4; D is uncertain. Germline CDR1 SGHTS, CDR2 YDEGEE. V lost 1 base and J 7 bases, leaving 11 bases between the germline ends. The CDR3 runs to 14 residues. The CDR3 sequence: CASSLWGLGEKLFF. The CDR3 coding sequence is TGTGCCAGCAGCTTGTGGGGTTTGGGTGAAAAACTGTTTTTT.

The J gene is TRBJ1-1, the V gene TRBV25-1; D gene unclear. The V end lost 7 bases, the J end lost 5 bases, and 8 bases lay between the germline ends. The CDR3 consists of 11 residues. Germline-derived CDR1 and CDR2 are MGHDK and SYGVNS. DNA for the CDR3: TGTGCCAGCAACGGAGGGACTGAAGCTTTCTTT. Translation: CASNGGTEAFF.

This chain links TRBV7-3 with TRBJ2-1; TRBD1 agrees at 7 bases. V dropped 0 bases and J dropped 3; count of bases not matched to a gene: 2. The CDR3 contains 15 residues. The germline V gene has CDR1 SGHTA and CDR2 FQGTGA. As DNA, the CDR3 is TGTGCCAGCAGCTTAACGGGACAGCTCTACAATGAGCAGTTCTTC. The encoded protein is CASSLTGQLYNEQFF.

V is TRBV7-8 and J is TRBJ2-5, with D perhaps TRBD2 (5 bases). The V and J ends lost 3 bases and 5 bases respectively, with 10 bases between them. Germline assignment: CDR1 SGHVS and CDR2 FQNEAQ. The CDR3 extends over 13 amino acids. The chain's CDR3 is CASSFGGWETQYF. The CDR3 DNA sequence: TGTGCCAGCAGCTTTGGCGGGTGGGAGACCCAGTACTTC.

CDR3 in amino acids: CASSRGTGNGYTF. CDR3 DNA: TGTGCCAGCAGTAGGGGGACAGGGAATGGCTACACCTTC. This rearrangement joins TRBV7-9 to TRBJ1-2; 9 bases are a match to TRBD1. Germline CDR1 SEHNR, CDR2 FQNEAQ (reference sequence). Trimming took 6 bases from V and 6 from J; bases not matched to a gene: 5. CDR3 size: 13 residues.

The chain has TRBV6-1 and TRBJ1-1, with D maybe TRBD1 (5 bases). The V end lost 2 bases, the J end lost 1 base, and 11 bases lay between the germline ends. Germline CDR1 MNHNS, CDR2 SASEGT. This CDR3 has 15 amino acids. Here the CDR3 reads CASSEWDGANTEAFF. The CDR3 nucleotides are TGTGCCAGCAGTGAATGGGACGGGGCGAACACTGAAGCTTTCTTT.

The chain has TRBV5-1 and TRBJ2-2, with 7 bases that match TRBD1. Germline V gene data show CDR1 as SGHRS and CDR2 as YFSETQ. J lost 4 bases, V lost 5 bases, and 5 bases had no gene match. This CDR3 is 14 amino acids long. The chain's CDR3 is CASRGDRFTGELFF. The CDR3 nucleotides read TGCGCCAGCAGAGGGGACAGATTCACCGGGGAGCTGTTTTTT.

This chain uses TRBV6-1 with TRBJ1-2; a weak D match, TRBD1 (6 bases). The length of the CDR3 is 13 residues. Germline V lookup: CDR1 MNHNS, CDR2 SASEGT. Trimming removed 4 bases at V and 4 bases at J, with 10 bases between. As DNA, the CDR3 is TGTGCCAGCAGTGTTGGGGGCGGCTATGGCTACACCTTC. Its translation is CASSVGGGYGYTF.

The chain carries TRBV6-5 and TRBJ1-6; D is uncertain. Between the trimmed V and J ends, which lost 2 bases and 7 bases, there was a span of 3 bases. The CDR3 has 12 residues. CDR1 is MNHEY and CDR2 is SVGAGI in the germline V gene. The CDR3 loop is CASSYENSPLHF. The DNA for the CDR3 is TGTGCCAGCAGTTACGAAAATTCACCCCTCCACTTT.

Points on this clone: The germline gene is not matched at one end of the junction; a read error may be the cause. This sequence joins TRBV5-4 and TRBJ1-1; possibly TRBD1 for D (6 bases). CDR1 SGHNT and CDR2 YYREEE come from the germline V gene (reference sequence). The CDR3 runs to 16 residues. The CDR3 is CASTLKGRGISAEAFF. DNA of the CDR3: TGTGCCAGCACCTTGAAGGGCAGGGGAATTTCGGCTGAAGCTTTCTTT.

The chain combines TRBV6-5 with TRBJ1-5; D is uncertain. Germline-derived CDR1 and CDR2 are MNHEY and SVGAGI. This CDR3 has 13 amino acids. Trimming pared 7 bases from V and 4 bases from J, leaving 11 bases between. The CDR3 nucleotides read TGTGCCAGCACCTCAGGACGGAATCAGCCCCAGCATTTT. Translated, it gives CASTSGRNQPQHF.